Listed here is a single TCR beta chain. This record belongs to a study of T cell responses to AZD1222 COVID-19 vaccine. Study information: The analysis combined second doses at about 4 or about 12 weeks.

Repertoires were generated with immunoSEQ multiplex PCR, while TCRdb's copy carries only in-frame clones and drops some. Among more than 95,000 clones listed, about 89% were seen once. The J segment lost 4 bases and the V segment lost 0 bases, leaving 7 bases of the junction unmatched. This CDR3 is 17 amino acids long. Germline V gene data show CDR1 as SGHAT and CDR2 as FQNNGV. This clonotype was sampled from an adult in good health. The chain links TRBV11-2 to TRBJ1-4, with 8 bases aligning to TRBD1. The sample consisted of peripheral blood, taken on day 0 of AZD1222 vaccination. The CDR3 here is CASSLDNQGAGNEKLFF. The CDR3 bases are TGTGCCAGCAGCTTAGATAACCAGGGGGCGGGTAATGAAAAACTGTTTTTT.